Shown below are 22 T cell receptor beta chains from a single sample sequenced in a study of human T cells and chemical hapten exposure. TCRdb reprocessed the 5' RACE reads with MiXCR, giving one entry per CDR3 protein. The table has around 140,000 distinct CDR3 sequences, 3.5% to 5% seen once; the top ten hold around 1.5%. Unfractionated whole blood yielded the extracted total RNA. The source of these receptors is a female donor in good health.

Ten or more counts support this clonotype. The rearrangement joins TRBV12-3 or TRBV12-4 to TRBJ1-3; D is unresolved. Trimming took 5 bases from V and 6 from J, leaving 8 bases between them. The CDR3 has 12 amino acids. The CDR3 loop reads CASSRTVNTIYF. The CDR3 nucleotides read TGTGCCAGCAGTCGGACGGTAAACACCATATATTTT.

This clonotype came up many times. The chain recombines TRBV20-1 with TRBJ2-3, with TRBD2 matching over 8 bases. Trimming took 5 bases from V and 4 from J; bases not matched to a gene: 8. Germline CDR1 DFQATT, CDR2 SNEGSKA (reference sequence). CDR3 length: 14 residues. CDR3 region: CSAFSGGAPDTQYF. CDR3 sequence (DNA): TGCAGTGCTTTTTCGGGGGGGGCCCCAGATACGCAGTATTTT.

This clonotype was recorded many times. V usage is TRBV28 and J usage is TRBJ2-7; TRBD1 matches 8 bases. The CDR3 covers 14 residues. After removal of 2 bases from V and 3 bases from J, the junction contained 3 bases not matched to a gene. Germline CDR1 and CDR2: MDHEN and SYDVKM. The CDR3 is CASSLRDRRYEQYF. Written as DNA, the CDR3 is TGTGCCAGCAGTTTACGGGACAGGCGCTACGAGCAGTACTTC.

This clonotype was counted ten times or more. The gene calls are TRBV30 and TRBJ1-1, with D tentatively TRBD1 (6 bases). Germline V gene sequence: CDR1 GTSNPN, CDR2 SVGIG (reference sequence). With 3 bases removed from V and 3 bases from J, the gap between germline ends came to 20 bases. There are 16 residues in the CDR3. The chain's CDR3 is CAWRGTQGRKDTEAFF. CDR3 DNA: TGTGCCTGGAGGGGGACACAAGGACGAAAGGACACTGAAGCTTTCTTT.

This clonotype was detected ten times or more. This chain connects TRBV5-1 to TRBJ2-5, with a tentative D call TRBD2 (5 bases). Germline CDR1 and CDR2: SGHRS and YFSETQ. V lost 5 bases and J 3 bases, leaving 14 bases between the germline ends. This CDR3 spans 14 amino acids. The CDR3 spells CASRTLIGEETQYF. As DNA, the CDR3 is TGCGCCAGCAGGACTCTTATCGGGGAAGAGACCCAGTACTTC.

This clonotype was detected many times. The chain recombines TRBV7-2 with TRBJ2-3; 12 bases are shared with TRBD2. Germline trimming cut 1 base from V and 11 bases from J; bases unmatched to any gene: 7. The CDR3 sequence is 15 residues long. Germline V gives CDR1 SGHTA, CDR2 FQGNSA. CDR3 bases: TGTGCCAGCAGCTTAGAGACTAGCGGGGGCTCTGGGCAGTATTTT. Encoded protein: CASSLETSGGSGQYF.

The sample holds many counts of this clonotype. The V gene is TRBV6-5, the J gene TRBJ1-2, with TRBD1 as a possible D gene (6 bases). Germline V gives CDR1 MNHEY, CDR2 SVGAGI. V lost 0 bases and J 0 bases, leaving 17 bases between the germline ends. This CDR3 is built from 18 residues. This chain's CDR3 is CASSYSSGAVTSNYGYTF. The CDR3 DNA is TGTGCCAGCAGTTACTCATCGGGGGCGGTCACTTCTAACTATGGCTACACCTTC.

This clonotype was counted at least ten times. V is TRBV25-1 and J is TRBJ1-2, with D perhaps TRBD1 (5 bases). In germline, CDR1 is MGHDK, CDR2 SYGVNS. Deletions cut 1 base from V and 3 bases from J, with 6 bases between. This CDR3 spans 13 amino acids. Written as DNA, the CDR3 is TGTGCCAGCAGTGAATTCAGGGACTATGGCTACACCTTC. Residues: CASSEFRDYGYTF.

V and J are TRBV27 and TRBJ1-4, with D possibly matching TRBD1 (5 bases). Germline CDR1 and CDR2: MNHEY and SMNVEV (reference sequence). The CDR3 runs to 14 residues. V gave up 4 bases and J gave up 4 bases, with 10 bases separating them. The CDR3 loop reads CASSWGGGNEKLFF. Written as DNA, the CDR3 is TGTGCCAGCAGTTGGGGCGGCGGTAATGAAAAACTGTTTTTT.

In this sample, this clonotype turned up many times. V gene TRBV28 combines with J gene TRBJ1-1; D gene unclear. V shed 3 bases and J shed 5 bases, with 10 bases lying between them. Germline assignment: CDR1 MDHEN and CDR2 SYDVKM. CDR3 length: 13 amino acids. The CDR3 bases are TGTGCCAGCAGTTTTGGACTTTTGACTGAAGCTTTCTTT. Its protein is CASSFGLLTEAFF.

At least ten counts were recorded for this clonotype. The chain employs TRBV27 and TRBJ2-3; D gene ambiguous. The V gene's germline CDR1 is MNHEY and CDR2 SMNVEV (reference sequence). The V and J ends lost 5 bases and 9 bases respectively, with 9 bases between them. The CDR3 is 11 amino acids. CDR3 sequence: CASSPGRTQYF. For the CDR3, the DNA is TGTGCCAGCAGTCCTGGACGCACGCAGTATTTT.

Many counts were recorded for this clonotype. J is TRBJ2-7 and V is TRBV20-1, with D unresolved. This CDR3 has 14 residues. The germline V gene has CDR1 DFQATT and CDR2 SNEGSKA (reference sequence). V dropped 0 bases and J dropped 0 bases, with 9 bases sitting between them. The CDR3 sequence: CSARENSPSYEQYF. Written as DNA, the CDR3 is TGCAGTGCTAGAGAAAACTCGCCCTCCTACGAGCAGTACTTC.

There are many counts of this clonotype. The genes are TRBV4-3 and TRBJ2-1, with 8 bases aligning to TRBD2. The V and J ends lost 0 bases and 6 bases, in that order; junction bases with no gene match: 10. The length of the CDR3 is 17 residues. CDR1 LGHNA and CDR2 YSLEER come from the germline V gene. CDR3 sequence reads: CASSQDGGGYVSNEQFF. The CDR3 DNA reads TGCGCCAGCAGCCAAGATGGCGGGGGGTACGTTTCCAATGAGCAGTTCTTC.

This clonotype was detected only a few times. The V and J genes are TRBV20-1 and TRBJ2-1; a weak D match, TRBD2 (7 bases). V lost 5 bases and J lost 8, with 16 bases in between. The germline V gene has CDR1 DFQATT and CDR2 SNEGSKA (reference sequence). This CDR3 spans 13 amino acids. The CDR3 is CSAPGEGNDEQFF. The CDR3 DNA sequence: TGCAGTGCTCCAGGGGAGGGTAACGATGAGCAGTTCTTC.

The V and J genes are TRBV18 and TRBJ1-1; 7 bases fit TRBD1. From germline, CDR1 is KGHSH and CDR2 LQKENI. The trim removed 2 bases at V and 3 bases at J, leaving 3 bases unmatched. CDR3 length equals 14 residues. This chain's CDR3 is CASSPTTGYTEAFF. For the CDR3, the DNA is TGTGCCAGCTCACCAACGACAGGGTACACTGAAGCTTTCTTT.

In its sample, this clonotype was seen a few times. The rearrangement links TRBV6-4 to TRBJ2-3; 11 bases map to TRBD2. After removal of 5 bases from V and 4 bases from J, the junction contained 8 bases not matched to a gene. Germline V gene sequence: CDR1 MRHNA, CDR2 SNTAGT. The length of the CDR3 is 16 residues. DNA of the CDR3: TGTGCCAGCAGTCCCCTTACTAGCGGGGGAGCAGATACGCAGTATTTT. Protein product: CASSPLTSGGADTQYF.

This clonotype was counted many times. The CDR3 region is CASSLGLQTLRNNEQFF. In DNA form, the CDR3 reads TGTGCCAGCAGCTTAGGTCTCCAGACTTTAAGAAACAATGAGCAGTTCTTC. The J gene is TRBJ2-1, the V gene TRBV7-9; unclear D gene. Germline CDR1 and CDR2: SEHNR and FQNEAQ (reference sequence). This CDR3 comprises 17 residues. Trimming stripped 1 base from V and 5 bases from J, with 18 bases between. The full variable domain, with the rest looked up from reference TRBV7-9 and TRBJ2-1, is DTGVSQNPRHKITKRGQNVTFRCDPISEHNRLYWYRQTLGQGPEFLTYFQNEAQLEKSRLLSDRFSAERPKGSFSTLEIQRTEQGDSAMYLCASSLGLQTLRNNEQFFGPGTRLTVL.

The V gene is TRBV6-6, the J gene TRBJ1-3; D possibly corresponds to TRBD1 (5 bases). Between the trimmed V and J ends, which lost 7 bases and 4 bases, there was a span of 20 bases. This CDR3 contains 16 residues. Per the germline V gene, CDR1 is MNHNY and CDR2 is SVGAGI (reference sequence). The CDR3 loop reads CASMGQGTQWGNTIYF. CDR3 bases: TGTGCCAGCATGGGGCAGGGAACACAATGGGGAAACACCATATATTTT.

This clonotype was found a few times. The CDR3 region is CAIAGTYNEQFF. The CDR3 region has the DNA TGTGCCATAGCGGGGACCTACAATGAGCAGTTCTTC. The chain couples TRBV10-3 to TRBJ2-1; 7 nucleotides line up with TRBD2. V lost 9 bases, J lost 2 bases, and 1 base stayed unmatched. From germline, CDR1 is ENHRY and CDR2 SYGVKD. This CDR3 spans 12 amino acids.

The sample holds many counts of this clonotype. The chain is built from TRBV5-1 and TRBJ2-3; no reliable D call. The germline V gene has CDR1 SGHRS and CDR2 YFSETQ. Trimming stripped 4 bases from V and 6 bases from J, with 15 bases between. There are 14 residues in the CDR3. As DNA, the CDR3 is TGCGCCAGCAGCATCCCGGACCCATCGGATACGCAGTATTTT. Protein sequence: CASSIPDPSDTQYF. Together with reference TRBV5-1 and TRBJ2-3, the CDR3 gives the full variable domain: KAGVTQTPRYLIKTRGQQVTLSCSPISGHRSVSWYQQTPGQGLQFLFEYFSETQRNKGNFPGRFSGRQFSNSRSEMNVSTLELGDSALYLCASSIPDPSDTQYFGPGTRLTVL.

This clonotype was recorded at least ten times. CDR3 in amino acids: CASSLLSRPQHF. The CDR3 DNA follows: TGTGCCAGCAGTTTATTATCCAGGCCCCAGCATTTT. The chain links TRBV28 to TRBJ1-5; no clear D. The CDR3 covers 12 residues. Trimming shortened V by 1 base and J by 9 bases, and 7 bases separated the two germline ends. Germline V CDR1 and CDR2: MDHEN, SYDVKM.

At least ten counts were recorded for this clonotype. V usage is TRBV12-5 and J usage is TRBJ2-7, with 9 nucleotides matching TRBD1. The CDR3 is 14 residues long. J lost 2 bases, V lost 6 bases, and 5 bases had no gene match. CDR1 LGHNT and CDR2 FRNRAP come from the germline V gene. The CDR3 protein is CASGPGTGPYEQYF. CDR3 coding DNA: TGTGCTAGTGGCCCGGGGACAGGGCCCTACGAGCAGTACTTC.